A single count supports the clone carrying this T cell receptor (beta chain). Its antigen remains unknown. This record belongs to a study of OX40 agonist ivuxolimab in advanced cancers. Here immunoSEQ multiplex PCR was the method, and the copy in TCRdb shows in-frame clones only, minus some. The sample shows about 52,000 clones, less than 90% of them seen only once. General observations from the study: Some of the nonresponding patients also showed low levels of normalized T-cell clonal expansion. At 0.1 to 3.0 mg/kg, CD4+ and CD8+ blood T cells expanded clonally by week 6.

This receptor was taken from an adult with an advanced solid tumor such as melanoma, head and neck, liver or kidney cancer. The specimen comprised CD4+ or CD8+ T cells sorted from blood, sampled in a trial of the OX40 agonist ivuxolimab.

CDR3: CASSLGESEAFF. CDR3 nucleotides: TGTGCCAGCAGCTTAGGAGAGAGTGAAGCTTTCTTT. The genes are TRBV7-9 and TRBJ1-1; D not certain. Germline V gene data show CDR1 as SEHNR and CDR2 as FQNEAQ (reference sequence). V was cut by 1 base and J by 7 bases, with 7 bases left in between. The CDR3 is 12 residues long.